The rows below give T cell receptor beta chains drawn from one sample of a study of cytomegalovirus exposure and HLA in healthy donors. Assay: immunoSEQ multiplex PCR; the TCRdb copy retains only in-frame clones and omits some. The sample has approximately 100,000 clones, roughly three quarters seen once. The sequenced sample was PBMCs. All receptors come from a woman aged 40 to 50 in good health and CMV-seronegative. Both conserved end residues are part of each CDR3. D genes are given only for firm matches. Size tells how often a clone was seen (once, few, many) or the class of an expanded clone, and some rows leave it out.

-	TRBV5-6	TRBJ2-4	once	CASSFSPILAKNIQYF	TGTGCCAGCAGCTTCTCACCTATCCTAGCCAAAAACATTCAGTACTTC
TRBD2	TRBV11-3	TRBJ2-1	-	CASSWGTSGGNSYNEQFF	TGTGCCAGCAGCTGGGGGACTAGCGGGGGCAATTCCTACAATGAGCAGTTCTTC
TRBD1	TRBV7-9	TRBJ1-6	-	CASSLLGTGNSPLHF	TGTGCCAGCAGCTTATTGGGGACAGGGAATTCACCCCTCCACTTT
TRBD2	TRBV9	TRBJ2-3	-	CASSVVGGSWSGDTDTQYF	TGTGCCAGCAGCGTAGTGGGGGGAAGTTGGAGCGGGGACACAGATACGCAGTATTTT
-	TRBV5-6	TRBJ2-6	-	CASIRVDSGANVLTF	TGTGCCAGCATCAGGGTAGACTCTGGGGCCAACGTCCTGACTTTC
-	TRBV2	TRBJ2-1	-	CASSQPGLGNNEQFF	TGTGCCAGCAGTCAACCGGGACTTGGAAACAATGAGCAGTTCTTC
TRBD2	TRBV30	TRBJ2-1	-	CARSAGGVNEQFF	TGTGCCCGTTCTGCGGGGGGTGTAAATGAGCAGTTCTTC
TRBD2	TRBV4-2	TRBJ2-3	-	CASSQVLASGLDTQYF	TGTGCCAGCAGCCAAGTTTTGGCTAGCGGTCTGGATACGCAGTATTTT
TRBD2	TRBV13	TRBJ2-1	-	CASSLGGGGHGEQFF	TGTGCCAGCAGCTTAGGTGGCGGGGGGCATGGTGAGCAGTTCTTC
-	TRBV19	TRBJ1-6	-	CASSMRGRGRENSPLHF	TGTGCCAGTAGTATGAGAGGCAGGGGCAGAGAGAATTCACCCCTCCACTTT
TRBD1	TRBV6-5	TRBJ2-5	-	CASSRGTGGGETQYF	TGTGCCAGCAGCCGCGGGACAGGGGGCGGGGAGACCCAGTACTTC
-	TRBV10-1	TRBJ2-7	few	CASSDDDGRGYEQYF	TGCGCCAGCAGTGACGACGACGGCCGGGGCTACGAGCAGTACTTC
TRBD1	TRBV5-5	TRBJ2-7	-	CASSQTGTAYEQYF	TGTGCCAGCAGTCAGACAGGGACAGCCTACGAGCAGTACTTC
-	TRBV5-1	TRBJ1-5	-	CASSSDGGTAQHF	TGCGCCAGCAGCTCCGACGGGGGGACGGCCCAGCATTTT
-	TRBV19	TRBJ2-2	once	CASRGDGGTGELFF	TGTGCCAGTAGGGGTGACGGGGGCACCGGGGAGCTGTTTTTT
TRBD1	TRBV27	TRBJ2-7	-	CASSPGTATYEQYF	TGTGCCAGCAGTCCGGGGACAGCGACCTACGAGCAGTACTTC
TRBD1	TRBV19	TRBJ2-1	-	CASSMPGTGPPNEQFF	TGTGCCAGTAGTATGCCAGGGACAGGTCCTCCGAATGAGCAGTTCTTC
-	TRBV9	TRBJ1-6	-	CASSVALGGVGSPLHF	TGTGCCAGCAGCGTGGCCCTAGGAGGGGTCGGTTCACCCCTCCACTTT
TRBD1	TRBV9	TRBJ2-2	-	CASSPRTGGTGELFF	TGTGCCAGCAGCCCACGGACAGGGGGCACCGGGGAGCTGTTTTTT
-	TRBV6-1	TRBJ1-5	-	CASKGEGNQPQHF	TGTGCCAGCAAAGGTGAGGGCAATCAGCCCCAGCATTTT
-	TRBV5-6	TRBJ1-2	once	CASSLVGANYGYTF	TGTGCCAGCAGCTTGGTAGGGGCCAACTATGGCTACACCTTC
TRBD1	TRBV7-8	TRBJ1-2	-	CASSTRTGGRAGYTF	TGTGCCAGCAGCACACGAACAGGGGGCAGGGCTGGCTACACCTTC
-	TRBV19	TRBJ1-5	-	CASSTRTDSPQHF	TGTGCCAGTAGTACGCGGACGGACTCGCCCCAGCATTTT
-	TRBV27	TRBJ2-7	once	CASSPSPGGYEQYF	TGTGCCAGCAGTCCCTCCCCCGGCGGCTACGAGCAGTACTTC
-	TRBV25-1	TRBJ1-2	-	CASSGGPYGYTF	TGTGCCAGCAGTGGTGGGCCTTATGGCTACACCTTC
-	TRBV7-3	TRBJ2-7	-	CASSPPHGGLVYEQYF	TGTGCCAGCAGCCCCCCCCACGGGGGGCTCGTTTACGAGCAGTACTTC
-	TRBV10-3	TRBJ1-3	-	CAITRGFGNTIYF	TGTGCCATCACCAGGGGCTTTGGAAACACCATATATTTT